This T cell receptor (beta chain) is drawn from a study of T cell responses to AZD1222 COVID-19 vaccine. Concerning this clone itself: What it binds is not known.

The study's findings and limits: Possibly, clonal diversity was underestimated; donors were largely white British and included more females. The study reported that nearly half of spike-specific TCRs target unmutated variant regions. Along spike, vaccine-associated CD4 TCRs were found throughout, with dominance at 160-218 and 743-854.

This CDR3 is built from 16 residues. Germline-derived CDR1 and CDR2 are MGHDK and SYGVNS. Trimming cost V 5 bases and J 9 bases, with 20 bases left between them. TCRdb's copy holds only in-frame clones and misses some; the assay was immunoSEQ multiplex PCR. The data contain some 150,000 clones, around 90% of them singletons. The chain uses TRBV25-1 and TRBJ1-6, with D perhaps matching TRBD1 (5 bases). Sequenced here: peripheral blood, sampled on day 0 of MenACWY control vaccination. The receptor was isolated from an adult in good health. CDR3 coding DNA: TGTGCCAGCAGTCGAGCTGGGGGGGGTCTCACTTCACCCCTCCACTTT. It specifies CASSRAGGGLTSPLHF.